This T cell receptor (beta chain) derives from a study of cytomegalovirus exposure and HLA in healthy donors. Concerning this clone: Its antigen is as yet unknown.

Primers included in the PCR were 60 Vbeta and 13 Jbeta primers. TCRdb's copy holds only in-frame clones and misses some; the assay was immunoSEQ multiplex PCR. The table records fewer than 90,000 clones, 70% to 80% of them present only once. There are 13 residues in the CDR3. The V gene's germline CDR1 is SGHAT and CDR2 FQDESV (reference sequence). The V end was cut by 3 bases, the J end by 7 bases, with 12 bases between. Donors were ostensibly healthy at sampling, although undocumented immune exposures were probable. Study-wide findings and caveats: About 87% or about 30% of the time was how often most TCR beta V segments were productive, according to an earlier analysis.

The TCR was taken from a woman aged 40 to 55 in good health and CMV-seropositive. Sequenced material: PBMCs. The chain uses TRBV11-1 and TRBJ1-2; perhaps TRBD1 as D (5 bases). The CDR3 DNA reads TGTGCCAGCAGCTTTTTCAACGGGGGTGGCTACACCTTC. Amino acid sequence: CASSFFNGGGYTF.